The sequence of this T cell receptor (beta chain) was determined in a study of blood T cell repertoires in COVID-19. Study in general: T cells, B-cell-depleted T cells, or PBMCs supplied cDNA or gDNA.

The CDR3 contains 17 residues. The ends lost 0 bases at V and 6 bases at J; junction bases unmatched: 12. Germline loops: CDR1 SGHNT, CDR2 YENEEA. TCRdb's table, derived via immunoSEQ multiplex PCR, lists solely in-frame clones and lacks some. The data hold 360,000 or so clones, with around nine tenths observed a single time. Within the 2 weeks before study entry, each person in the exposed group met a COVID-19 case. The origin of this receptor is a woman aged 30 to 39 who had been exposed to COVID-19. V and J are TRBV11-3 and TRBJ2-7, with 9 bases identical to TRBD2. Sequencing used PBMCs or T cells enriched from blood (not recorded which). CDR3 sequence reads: CASSLDSGGGGRVEQYF. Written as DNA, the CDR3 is TGTGCCAGCAGCTTAGACTCAGGAGGCGGCGGGAGGGTCGAGCAGTACTTC.